This T cell receptor (beta chain) was documented in a study of blood T cell repertoires in COVID-19. In the study overall: Samples came from the United States, Italy and Spain, spanning acute and convalescent COVID-19.

The assay was immunoSEQ multiplex PCR, and TCRdb's table has in-frame clones only and misses some. The data contain some 250,000 clones, 80% to 90% of them singletons. Participant-reported clinical history was the basis for cohort assignment. Cohort 3 recovered donors had two negative PCRs, clearance, or symptom resolution. CDR1 and CDR2 from the germline V gene are MDHEN and SYDVKM. This CDR3 is built from 15 residues. After removal of 7 bases from V and 4 bases from J, the junction contained 11 bases not matched to a gene. V usage is TRBV28 and J usage is TRBJ2-5; 8 nucleotides line up with TRBD2. Sequenced: PBMCs or T cells enriched from blood (not recorded which). This TCR was recovered from a man younger than 35 who had recovered from COVID-19. The CDR3 here is CASTSWTSLLETQYF. DNA for the CDR3: TGTGCCAGCACCTCATGGACTAGCCTATTAGAGACCCAGTACTTC.